These 9 T cell receptor beta chains share one sample of origin, sequenced in a study of blood T cell repertoires in COVID-19. The protocol was immunoSEQ multiplex PCR, while the TCRdb copy is restricted to in-frame clones and leaves out a portion. This table holds 65,000 to 80,000 clones, approximately 88% found once. The specimen sequenced was peripheral blood. These receptors were taken from a man aged 45-65 years with active COVID-19.

The chain employs TRBV6-5 and TRBJ1-5; 10 positions agree with TRBD1. Germline V gene lookup returns CDR1 MNHEY and CDR2 SVGAGI. CDR3 size: 15 residues. The J segment lost 5 bases and the V segment lost 7 bases, leaving 8 bases of the junction unmatched. The CDR3 DNA follows: TGTGCCAGCACTAGGACAGGGGGGTTAGATCAGCCCCAGCATTTT. Encoded protein: CASTRTGGLDQPQHF.

CDR3 nucleotides: TGTGCCAGCTCGCAGAGCGTGAGGGATACGCAGTATTTT. This encodes CASSQSVRDTQYF. The gene calls are TRBV18 and TRBJ2-3; D uncertain. Trimming removed 6 bases from V and 6 bases from J, with 13 bases in between. In germline, CDR1 is KGHSH, CDR2 LQKENI. The length of the CDR3 is 13 residues.

The chain recombines TRBV4-2 with TRBJ1-3, with a tentative D call TRBD1 (6 bases). The CDR3 covers 17 residues. Between the trimmed V and J ends, which lost 4 bases and 1 base, there was a span of 17 bases. The germline CDR1 and CDR2 sequences are LGHNA and YNFKEQ. The CDR3 nucleotides are TGTGCCAGCAGCCCCCAGTGGGGGCAGGCGTCTGGAAACACCATATATTTT. It specifies CASSPQWGQASGNTIYF.

A few counts support this clone. The chain couples TRBV6-5 to TRBJ1-2, with 11 positions matching TRBD1. The CDR3 is made up of 16 amino acids. The germline CDR1 and CDR2 sequences are MNHEY and SVGAGI. The J segment lost 5 bases and the V segment lost 4 bases, leaving 9 bases of the junction unmatched. The chain's CDR3 is CASSLDRGRRDYGYTF. CDR3 DNA: TGTGCCAGCAGTTTGGACAGGGGGCGTCGGGATTATGGCTACACCTTC.

This clone occurred once. The chain uses TRBV11-2 and TRBJ2-1; TRBD1 aligns across 10 bases. The length of the CDR3 is 12 residues. Losses at the gene ends were 3 bases for V and 15 bases for J; bases not matched to a gene: 5. Germline V lookup: CDR1 SGHAT, CDR2 FQNNGV. CDR3 in amino acids: CASSFRTGGLFF. The CDR3 DNA sequence: TGTGCCAGCAGCTTTAGGACAGGGGGTCTGTTCTTC. Full variable domain (remainder filled in from reference TRBV11-2 and TRBJ2-1): EAGVAQSPRYKIIEKRQSVAFWCNPISGHATLYWYQQILGQGPKLLIQFQNNGVVDDSQLPKDRFSAERLKGVDSTLKIQPAKLEDSAVYLCASSFRTGGLFFGPGTRLTVL.

This chain connects TRBV5-1 to TRBJ1-3; TRBD1 might be the D (6 bases). V lost 0 bases to trimming and J lost 2 bases, with 12 bases between them. This CDR3 has 16 residues. Per the germline V gene, CDR1 is SGHRS and CDR2 is YFSETQ. As DNA, the CDR3 is TGCGCCAGCAGCTTGGCTATCAGGGGTGCTGGAAACACCATATATTTT. Protein product: CASSLAIRGAGNTIYF.

V usage is TRBV7-2 and J usage is TRBJ2-7; D is undetermined. In germline, CDR1 is SGHTA, CDR2 FQGNSA. CDR3 size: 12 residues. The ends were cut back, 4 bases at V and 2 bases at J, with 6 bases in the middle. CDR3 in amino acids: CASSSPAYEQYF. The CDR3 nucleotides read TGTGCCAGCAGCTCCCCCGCCTACGAGCAGTACTTC.

The chain is built from TRBV6-5 and TRBJ2-3; D may be TRBD2 (6 bases). Trimming took off 1 base at V and 4 bases at J, with 15 bases between the two ends. CDR3 length: 16 residues. Germline CDR1 is MNHEY and CDR2 is SVGAGI. CDR3 amino acids: CASSYYAGPRPDTQYF. The CDR3 nucleotides read TGTGCCAGCAGTTACTATGCGGGACCAAGGCCAGATACGCAGTATTTT.

This sequence joins TRBV21-1 and TRBJ2-1; whether TRBD1, the table's D call, matches the DNA was not checked. TRBV21-1 has pseudogene status. This CDR3 is built from 14 residues. DNA of the CDR3: TGTGCCAGCAGCCGCCGGACAGGGTGCAATGAGCAGTTCTTC. Its protein is CASSRRTGCNEQFF.